This TCR beta chain derives from a study of OX40 agonist ivuxolimab in advanced cancers. CDR3 length: 13 residues. Losses at the gene ends were 5 bases for V and 6 bases for J; bases not matched to a gene: 7. CDR1 and CDR2 from the germline V gene are SGHTS and YDEGEE. Clones were sequenced by immunoSEQ multiplex PCR, and TCRdb holds only the in-frame ones, with some missing. The table shows 30,000 to 35,000 clones, with about 92% occurring only once. The origin of this receptor is an adult with an advanced solid tumor such as melanoma, head and neck, liver or kidney cancer. The rearrangement joins TRBV5-8 to TRBJ1-2; 7 positions agree with TRBD1. Here the sequenced sample was CD4+ or CD8+ T cells sorted from blood, taken in a trial of the OX40 agonist ivuxolimab. CDR3 nucleotide sequence: TGTGCCAGCAGGCAGGGGGGACTCCATGGCTACACCTTC. It specifies CASRQGGLHGYTF.